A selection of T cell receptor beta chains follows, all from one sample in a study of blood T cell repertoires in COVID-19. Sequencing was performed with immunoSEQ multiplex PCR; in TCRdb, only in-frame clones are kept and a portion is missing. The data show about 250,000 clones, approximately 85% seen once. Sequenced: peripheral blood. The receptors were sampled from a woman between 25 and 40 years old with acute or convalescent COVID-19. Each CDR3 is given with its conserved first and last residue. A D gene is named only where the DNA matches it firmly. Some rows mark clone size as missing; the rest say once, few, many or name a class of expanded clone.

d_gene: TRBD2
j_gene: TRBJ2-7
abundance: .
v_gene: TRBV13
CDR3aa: CASSLGAGGVYEQYF
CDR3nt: TGTGCCAGCAGCTTAGGGGCGGGAGGGGTGTACGAGCAGTACTTC

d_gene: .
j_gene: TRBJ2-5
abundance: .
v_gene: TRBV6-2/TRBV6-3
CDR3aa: CASSDPSSPGQETQYF
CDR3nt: TGTGCCAGCAGTGACCCCTCGTCACCCGGGCAAGAGACCCAGTACTTC

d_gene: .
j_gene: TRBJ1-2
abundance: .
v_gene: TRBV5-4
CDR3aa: CASSPVEARGYTF
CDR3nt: TGTGCCAGCAGCCCGGTGGAGGCCCGTGGCTACACCTTC

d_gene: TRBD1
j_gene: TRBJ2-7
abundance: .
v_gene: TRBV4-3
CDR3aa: CASSQVGDRGRYEQYF
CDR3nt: TGCGCCAGCAGCCAAGTAGGGGACAGGGGTCGATACGAGCAGTACTTC

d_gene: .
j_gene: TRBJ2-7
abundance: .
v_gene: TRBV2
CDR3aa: CASTRLSSYEQYF
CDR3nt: TGTGCCAGCACCAGACTTAGCTCCTACGAGCAGTACTTC

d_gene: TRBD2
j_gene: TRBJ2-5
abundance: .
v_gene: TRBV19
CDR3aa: CASRRTRIAETQYF
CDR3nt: TGTGCCAGTAGACGGACTAGGATCGCGGAGACCCAGTACTTC

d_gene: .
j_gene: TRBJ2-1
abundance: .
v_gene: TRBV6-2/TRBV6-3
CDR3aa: CASSTPRGSYNEQFF
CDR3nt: TGTGCCAGCAGTACCCCACGGGGGTCCTACAATGAGCAGTTCTTC

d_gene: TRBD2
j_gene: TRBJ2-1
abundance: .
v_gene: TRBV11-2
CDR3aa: CASSLIGLAGLYNEQFF
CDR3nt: TGTGCCAGCAGCTTAATAGGGCTAGCGGGACTCTACAATGAGCAGTTCTTC

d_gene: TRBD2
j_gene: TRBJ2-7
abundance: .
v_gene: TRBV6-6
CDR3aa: CASRHTSGRLHEQYF
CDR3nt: TGTGCCAGCAGACATACTAGCGGGAGGCTCCACGAGCAGTACTTC

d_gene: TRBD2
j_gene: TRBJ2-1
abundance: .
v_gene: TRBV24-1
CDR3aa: CATSDIARASGYNEQFF
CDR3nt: TGTGCCACCAGTGATATCGCCAGGGCTAGCGGCTACAATGAGCAGTTCTTC

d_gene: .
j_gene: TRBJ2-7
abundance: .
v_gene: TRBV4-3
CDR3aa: CASSQGAGEQYF
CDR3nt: TGCGCCAGCAGCCAAGGGGCCGGCGAGCAGTACTTC

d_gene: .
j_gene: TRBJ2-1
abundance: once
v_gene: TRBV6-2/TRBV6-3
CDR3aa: CASSLFKGAINEQFF
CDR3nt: TGTGCCAGCAGTCTTTTCAAGGGAGCGATCAATGAGCAGTTCTTC

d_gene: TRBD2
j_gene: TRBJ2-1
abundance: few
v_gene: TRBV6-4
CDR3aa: CASSDTSGPHNEQFF
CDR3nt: TGTGCCAGCAGCGACACTAGCGGACCCCACAATGAGCAGTTCTTC

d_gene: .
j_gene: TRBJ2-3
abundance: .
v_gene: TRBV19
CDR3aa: CASSSLKASTDTQYF
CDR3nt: TGTGCCAGTAGTTCACTAAAGGCGAGCACAGATACGCAGTATTTT

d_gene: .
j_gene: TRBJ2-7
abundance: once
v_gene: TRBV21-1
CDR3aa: CASSKEECASGILFF
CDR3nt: TGTGCCAGCAGCAAAGAGGAGTGTGCTAGCGGAATCCTTTTCTTC

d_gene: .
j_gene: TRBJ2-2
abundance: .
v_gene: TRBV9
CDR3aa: CASSVVGGASGELFF
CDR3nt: TGTGCCAGCAGCGTAGTGGGGGGAGCCTCCGGGGAGCTGTTTTTT

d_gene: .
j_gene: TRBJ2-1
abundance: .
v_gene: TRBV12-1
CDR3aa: CASSRWTSGPEISYNEQFF
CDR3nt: TGTGCCAGCAGCCGTTGGACTAGCGGACCGGAAATATCCTACAATGAGCAGTTCTTC

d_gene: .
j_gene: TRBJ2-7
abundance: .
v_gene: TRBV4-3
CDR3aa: CASSRAQGITYEQYF
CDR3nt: TGCGCCAGCAGCCGAGCGCAGGGGATAACCTACGAGCAGTACTTC

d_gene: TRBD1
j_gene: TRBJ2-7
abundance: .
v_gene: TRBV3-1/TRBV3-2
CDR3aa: CASSQRASGTGIYEQYF
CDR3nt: TGTGCCAGCAGCCAACGCGCGTCCGGGACAGGAATCTACGAGCAGTACTTC

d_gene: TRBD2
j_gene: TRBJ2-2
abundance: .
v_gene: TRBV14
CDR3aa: CASSPIAGGNGELFF
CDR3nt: TGTGCCAGCAGCCCAATAGCGGGAGGGAACGGGGAGCTGTTTTTT

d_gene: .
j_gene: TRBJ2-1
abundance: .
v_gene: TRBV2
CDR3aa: CARRGGRLGTYNEQFF
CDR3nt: TGTGCCAGAAGGGGGGGGAGGCTAGGAACATACAATGAGCAGTTCTTC

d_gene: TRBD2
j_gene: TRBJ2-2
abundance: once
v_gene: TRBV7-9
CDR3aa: CASSPSGVGTGELFF
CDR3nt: TGTGCCAGCAGCCCTAGCGGGGTGGGCACCGGGGAGCTGTTTTTT

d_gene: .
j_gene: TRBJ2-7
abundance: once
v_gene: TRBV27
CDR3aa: CASSLDSSYEQYF
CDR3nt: TGTGCCAGCAGTTTAGACAGCTCCTACGAGCAGTACTTC

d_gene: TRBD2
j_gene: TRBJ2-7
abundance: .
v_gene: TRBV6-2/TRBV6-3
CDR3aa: CASSSGLAGAYEQYF
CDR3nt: TGTGCCAGCAGCTCCGGACTAGCGGGAGCGTATGAGCAGTACTTC

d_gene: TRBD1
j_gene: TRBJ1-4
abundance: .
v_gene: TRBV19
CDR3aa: CASSRDRGNGKLFF
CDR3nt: TGTGCCAGTTCCCGGGACAGGGGGAATGGAAAACTGTTTTTT

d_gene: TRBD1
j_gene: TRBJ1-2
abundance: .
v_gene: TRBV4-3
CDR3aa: CASSQDIRGRTYGYTF
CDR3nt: TGCGCCAGCAGCCAAGATATAAGGGGGCGCACCTATGGCTACACCTTC

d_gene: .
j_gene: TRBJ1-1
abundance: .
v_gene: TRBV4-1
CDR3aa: CASSKMAAFF
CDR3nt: TGCGCCAGCAGCAAAATGGCAGCTTTCTTT

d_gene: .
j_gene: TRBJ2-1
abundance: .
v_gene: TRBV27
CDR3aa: CASSGQSSYNEQFF
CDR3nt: TGTGCCAGCAGCGGACAGAGCTCCTACAATGAGCAGTTCTTC

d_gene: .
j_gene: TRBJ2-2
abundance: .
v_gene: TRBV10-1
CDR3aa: CASSYDRYTGELFF
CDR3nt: TGCGCCAGCAGTTACGACAGATACACCGGGGAGCTGTTTTTT

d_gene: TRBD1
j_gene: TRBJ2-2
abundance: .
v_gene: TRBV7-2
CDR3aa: CASSPRDRGTGELFF
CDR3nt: TGTGCCAGCAGCCCACGGGACAGGGGCACCGGGGAGCTGTTTTTT

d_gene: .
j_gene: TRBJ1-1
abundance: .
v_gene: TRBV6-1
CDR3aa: CASSEFRVENTEAFF
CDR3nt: TGTGCCAGCAGTGAATTTCGGGTCGAGAACACTGAAGCTTTCTTT

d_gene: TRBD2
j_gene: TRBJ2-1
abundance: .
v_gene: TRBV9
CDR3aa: CASSVASGMVHEQFF
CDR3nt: TGTGCCAGCAGCGTAGCTAGCGGGATGGTCCATGAGCAGTTCTTC

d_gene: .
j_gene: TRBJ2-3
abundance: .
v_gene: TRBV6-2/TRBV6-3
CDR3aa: CASSYNQGPTDTQYF
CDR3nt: TGTGCCAGCAGTTACAACCAGGGGCCCACAGATACGCAGTATTTT

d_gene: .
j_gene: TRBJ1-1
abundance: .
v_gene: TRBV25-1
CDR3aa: CASTEPRGSEAFF
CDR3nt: TGTGCCAGCACGGAACCAAGGGGCAGTGAAGCTTTCTTT

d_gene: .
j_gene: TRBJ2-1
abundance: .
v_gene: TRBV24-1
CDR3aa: CATSDLHVADNEQFF
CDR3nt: TGTGCCACCAGTGATTTGCATGTGGCGGACAATGAGCAGTTCTTC

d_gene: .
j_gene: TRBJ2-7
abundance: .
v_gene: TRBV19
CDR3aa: CASAGQGLARSSYEQYF
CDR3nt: TGTGCCAGCGCGGGACAGGGACTAGCGCGGAGCTCCTACGAGCAGTACTTC

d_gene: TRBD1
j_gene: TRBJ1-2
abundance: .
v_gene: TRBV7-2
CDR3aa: CASTPGQGYYGYTF
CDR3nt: TGTGCCAGCACCCCCGGACAGGGGTACTATGGCTACACCTTC

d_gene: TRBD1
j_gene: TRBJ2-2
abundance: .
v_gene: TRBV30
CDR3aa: CAWGKGQGLTGELFF
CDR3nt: TGTGCCTGGGGAAAGGGACAGGGGTTGACCGGGGAGCTGTTTTTT

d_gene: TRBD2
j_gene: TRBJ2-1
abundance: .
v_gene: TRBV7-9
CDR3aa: CASSLASDGRARSRDEQFF
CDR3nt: TGTGCCAGCAGCTTAGCGTCTGACGGGAGGGCTCGGTCCCGCGATGAGCAGTTCTTC

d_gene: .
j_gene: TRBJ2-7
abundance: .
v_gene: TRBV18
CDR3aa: CASSIRDTDSSYEQYF
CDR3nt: TGTGCCAGCTCAATCCGGGACACAGATAGCTCCTACGAGCAGTACTTC

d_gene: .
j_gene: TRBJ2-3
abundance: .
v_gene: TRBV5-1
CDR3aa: CASSLQDTDTQYF
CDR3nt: TGCGCCAGCAGCTTACAAGACACAGATACGCAGTATTTT

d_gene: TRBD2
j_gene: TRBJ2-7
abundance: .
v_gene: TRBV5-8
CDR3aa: CASSLGLAGAYEQYF
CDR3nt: TGTGCCAGCAGCTTGGGACTAGCGGGGGCCTACGAGCAGTACTTC

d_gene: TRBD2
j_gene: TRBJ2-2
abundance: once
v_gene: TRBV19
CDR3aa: CASRSGRINTGELFF
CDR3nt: TGTGCCAGTAGGAGCGGGAGGATCAACACCGGGGAGCTGTTTTTT

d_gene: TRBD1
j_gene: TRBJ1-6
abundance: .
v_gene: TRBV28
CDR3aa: CASSGTAYNSPLHF
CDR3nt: TGTGCCAGCAGTGGGACAGCCTATAATTCACCCCTCCACTTT

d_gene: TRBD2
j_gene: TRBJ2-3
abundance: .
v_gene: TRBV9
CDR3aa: CASSVIGGSLSTDTQYF
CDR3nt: TGTGCCAGCAGCGTAATTGGCGGGAGCCTAAGCACAGATACGCAGTATTTT

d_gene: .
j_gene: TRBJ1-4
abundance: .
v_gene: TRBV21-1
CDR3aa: CASSSETKLGTPALATNEKLFF
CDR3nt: TGTGCCAGCAGCTCCGAAACTAAGCTCGGCACCCCCGCCCTGGCAACTAATGAAAAACTGTTTTTT

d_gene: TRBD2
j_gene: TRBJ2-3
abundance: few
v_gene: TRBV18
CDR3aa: CASSARAAGTTDTQYF
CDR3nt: TGTGCCAGCTCAGCCCGTGCAGCGGGGACCACAGATACGCAGTATTTT

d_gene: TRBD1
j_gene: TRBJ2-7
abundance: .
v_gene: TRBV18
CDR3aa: CASSRPGQGVHEQYF
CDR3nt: TGTGCCAGCTCACGACCGGGACAGGGGGTCCACGAGCAGTACTTC

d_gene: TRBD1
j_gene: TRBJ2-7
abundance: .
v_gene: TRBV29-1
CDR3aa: CSVIGTVSYEQYF
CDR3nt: TGCAGCGTGATCGGGACAGTTTCCTACGAGCAGTACTTC

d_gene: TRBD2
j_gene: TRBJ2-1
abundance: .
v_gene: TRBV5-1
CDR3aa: CASSFEGRGNEQFF
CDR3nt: TGCGCCAGCAGCTTTGAAGGGAGGGGTAATGAGCAGTTCTTC

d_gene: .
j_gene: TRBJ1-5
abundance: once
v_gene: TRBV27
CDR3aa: CASSLQGSNQPQHF
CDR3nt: TGTGCCAGCAGTTTACAGGGGAGCAATCAGCCCCAGCATTTT

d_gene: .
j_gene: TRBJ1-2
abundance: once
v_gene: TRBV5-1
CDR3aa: CASSSGGINYGYTF
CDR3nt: TGCGCCAGCAGCTCAGGAGGGATAAACTATGGCTACACCTTC

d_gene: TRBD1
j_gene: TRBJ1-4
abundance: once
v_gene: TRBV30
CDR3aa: CAGGHRGQSEKLFF
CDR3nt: TGTGCCGGGGGACACAGGGGGCAGAGTGAAAAACTGTTTTTT

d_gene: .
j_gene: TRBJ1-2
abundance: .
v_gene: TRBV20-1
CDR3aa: CSARATHYTF
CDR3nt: TGCAGTGCTAGAGCGACACACTACACCTTC

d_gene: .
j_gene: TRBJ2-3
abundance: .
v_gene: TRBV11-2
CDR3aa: CASSLDVAIAADTQYF
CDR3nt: TGTGCCAGCAGCTTAGATGTAGCGATCGCCGCAGATACGCAGTATTTT

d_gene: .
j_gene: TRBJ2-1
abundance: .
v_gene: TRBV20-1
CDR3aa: CSASGSGLYNEQFF
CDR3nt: TGCAGTGCTAGTGGTAGCGGCCTCTACAATGAGCAGTTCTTC

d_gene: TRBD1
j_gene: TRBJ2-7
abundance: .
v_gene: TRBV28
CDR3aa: CASGLGQPSYEQYF
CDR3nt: TGTGCCAGTGGTTTGGGACAGCCGTCCTACGAGCAGTACTTC

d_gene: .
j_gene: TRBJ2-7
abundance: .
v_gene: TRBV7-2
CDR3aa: CASSLAGDGYEQYF
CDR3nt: TGTGCCAGCAGCTTAGCGGGAGATGGCTACGAGCAGTACTTC

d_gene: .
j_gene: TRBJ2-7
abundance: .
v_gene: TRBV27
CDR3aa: CASSDFGFGEQYF
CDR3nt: TGTGCCAGCAGTGACTTCGGGTTTGGGGAGCAGTACTTC